This T cell receptor beta chain derives from a study of identical twins (dated by TCRdb to about 2016). Describing the broader study: To test whether fetal clonotypes persist, the study used deep sequencing on TCR alpha and beta repertoires from monozygotic twins, unrelated adults of various ages, and cord blood. To rule out contamination, the twin experiments were replicated at different times with different library preparation protocols. Overall study outcomes, separate from this receptor: In monozygotic twins, out-of-frame TCR alpha sharing was systematically underestimated by recombination models, although the models agreed with sharing between unrelated individuals. Because the same donors could not be followed over many years, the conclusions depended on cross-sectional statistical analysis. In beta out-of-frame sequences, excess twin sharing was weaker, because having fewer shared sequences lowered the signal-to-noise ratio. Abundant cord blood beta clonotypes carried fewer insertions; young adult naive repertoires showed a weaker similar trend, while memory repertoires showed none. Compared with coincidental sharing between unrelated individuals, out-of-frame TCR alpha sequences shared between twins had an excess of sequences with low generation probability. Zero-insertion analyses could be partly confounded by invariant T cells such as MAIT and iNKT, although diverse VJ usage argued against such confounding for most clonotypes.

Sequences MGHDK (CDR1) and SYGVNS (CDR2) are obtained from the germline V gene. Taken from cysteine to phenylalanine, the CDR3 has 14 residues. Left in the record is the CDR3 DNA by itself, 42 bases read in frame from the first base. V sheds 1 base and J sheds 6 bases, leaving 10 bases between their ends. Library preparation was by 5' RACE. Reads for this sample came from an Illumina HiSeq 2000. A universal primer binding site was introduced by template switching, and a unique molecular identifier was present in the final cDNA, enabling accurate counting of TCR cDNA molecules. Specific primers in the conserved constant-segment region were used to synthesize first-strand cDNA for the TCR alpha and beta chains. Each cDNA library was double barcoded, with a SMART-Mk sample barcode plus Illumina barcodes, to control for contamination. TruSeq adapter sequences along with Illumina sample barcodes were introduced in two successive PCR steps. Sequencing of the TCR alpha and beta cDNA libraries was done on the Illumina HiSeq platform using custom primers. The original methods were these. MiGEC processed the raw reads to extract unique molecular identifiers, while MiXCR was used to determine the CDR3 positions. Recombination models were inferred per individual with the repgenHMM and IGoR tools using an EM algorithm. The analysis of shared clonotypes was done with the tcR package in R, with sharing normalized by the product of cloneset sizes. To study raw recombination free of thymic and clonal selection effects, out-of-frame nonproductive sequences were analyzed. In TCRdb, the public reads were trimmed at Q25 with fastp and aligned with MiXCR, with productive beta chains retained. Each CDR3 protein gets just one entry, which takes the most common genes and DNA from the rows behind it. TCRdb, not the original authors, processed these V and J calls. The sample table holds approximately 700,000 distinct CDR3 sequences, of which roughly 6% were seen once. Of the sample, 1.5% to 2% falls within the top ten clones.

This clonotype appeared a few times. Its antigen remains undetermined. One base away there is no much larger clone; base qualities are not given. Every donor was a healthy Caucasian. Three unrelated non-twin adults were also sequenced: a male aged 18 to 30, a male aged 50 to 60 and a female aged 50 to 60. Miltenyi CD45RO+ enrichment and human naive T-cell isolation kits were used to isolate memory (CD45RO+) and naive T cells from PBMC. This receptor was taken from a man aged 18 to 30 in good health. The rearrangement combines TRBV25-1 with TRBJ2-4; the D gene is perhaps TRBD2, on 5 matching bases. Input material: naive T cells sorted from blood. The cell subset or site tag for this specimen amounts to: cells isolated with a human naive T-cell isolation kit. The bases are TGTGCCAGCAGTGAATCACGGGATTTAAACATTCAGTACTTC. Translated, it reads CASSESRDLNIQYF. Beyond the CDR3, the reference TRBV25-1 and TRBJ2-4 genes provide the residues; the full variable domain reads: EADIYQTPRYLVIGTGKKITLECSQTMGHDKMYWYQQDPGMELHLIHYSYGVNSTEKGDLSSESTVSRIRTEHFPLTLESARPSHTSQYLCASSESRDLNIQYFGAGTRLSVL.